This TCR beta chain was identified in a study of T cell changes during pregnancy in multiple sclerosis. Some clones are missing from TCRdb's copy, which holds only in-frame ones; the method was immunoSEQ multiplex PCR. Of around 77,000 clones listed, roughly 91% were seen once; the top ten hold less than 0.85%. The ends were cut back, 0 bases at V and 3 bases at J, with 9 bases in the middle. CDR3 length: 14 residues. CDR1 is SGDLS, CDR2 YYNGEE, per germline. This chain joins TRBV9 and TRBJ2-5; D unresolved. This receptor was identified in a female donor in good health, enrolled as a control in a pregnancy study. Sequences were derived from peripheral blood, sampled in the third trimester of pregnancy. CDR3 region: CASSVGTVEETQYF. As DNA, the CDR3 is TGTGCCAGCAGCGTAGGAACGGTTGAAGAGACCCAGTACTTC.